The 10 T cell receptor beta chains presented below share a single source sample, sequenced in a study of T cell repertoires in cytomegalovirus infection. TCRdb re-called the reads through MiXCR, storing one row per CDR3 protein. The table shows 210,000 or so distinct CDR3 sequences, with roughly 6.5% occurring only once. Material for sequencing was PBMCs. These receptors all stem from a human donor in good health (CMV status not recorded). Some clones in this sample may be carry-over from other donors' samples.

This clonotype has at least ten counts. The J gene is TRBJ2-2, the V gene TRBV28, with D unclear. Trimming removed 3 bases at V and 3 bases at J, with 2 bases between. Germline CDR1 is MDHEN and CDR2 is SYDVKM. This CDR3 is built from 12 residues. The DNA of the CDR3 is TGTGCCAGCAGTTTTTACACCGGGGAGCTGTTTTTT. Translating it yields CASSFYTGELFF. Full variable domain (remainder filled in from reference TRBV28 and TRBJ2-2): DVKVTQSSRYLVKRTGEKVFLECVQDMDHENMFWYRQDPGLGLRLIYFSYDVKMKEKGDIPEGYSVSREKKERFSLILESASTNQTSMYLCASSFYTGELFFGEGSRLTVL.

This clonotype was counted ten times or more. This chain links TRBV5-1 with TRBJ1-1; no clear D. Germline V lookup: CDR1 SGHRS, CDR2 YFSETQ. Trimming left V 4 bases short and J 1 base short, with 11 bases between. The CDR3 is made up of 14 amino acids. CDR3 in amino acids: CASSQWTGNTEAFF. As DNA, the CDR3 is TGCGCCAGCAGCCAATGGACGGGGAACACTGAAGCTTTCTTT.

This clonotype was seen a few times. This sequence joins TRBV2 and TRBJ2-5; D is possibly TRBD1 (6 bases). The CDR3 totals 14 residues. Trimming removed 7 bases at V and 2 bases at J, with 14 bases between. Germline CDR1 is SNHLY and CDR2 is FYNNEI. As DNA, the CDR3 is TGTGCCAGCATAAGACTCCAGGGGCAAGAGACCCAGTACTTC. Translation: CASIRLQGQETQYF.

As to this clonotype: A much larger clone is a single base away; this may be a read error. V is TRBV7-9 and J is TRBJ2-4; 10 bases match TRBD1. The V segment lost 1 base and the J segment 8 bases; nucleotides outside the gene matches: 11. The germline gives CDR1 SEHNR, CDR2 FQNEAQ (reference sequence). The CDR3 loop spans 17 amino acids. The CDR3 protein is CASSLDDLFDRGHIQYF. DNA of the CDR3: TGTGCCAGCAGCTTAGACGACCTATTCGACAGGGGGCACATTCAGTACTTC.

Turning to this clonotype: Possible read error: a much larger clone is one base away. The chain carries TRBV7-9 and TRBJ2-3, with 10 positions matching TRBD2. The CDR3 is 20 residues long. Germline V gene data show CDR1 as SEHNR and CDR2 as FQNEAQ (reference sequence). CDR3 DNA: TGTGCCAACAGCTCCACGGGCCTCCTGGGGCTAGCGGGGGCAACAGATACGCAGTATTTT. Its protein product is CANSSTGLLGLAGATDTQYF. Filled out from reference TRBV7-9 and TRBJ2-3, the complete variable domain reads DTGVSQNPRHKITKRGQNVTFRCDPISEHNRLYWYRQTLGQGPEFLTYFQNEAQLEKSRLLSDRFSAERPKGSFSTLEIQRTEQGDSAMYLCANSSTGLLGLAGATDTQYFGPGTRLTVL.

Ten or more counts support this clonotype. The chain couples TRBV6-2 or TRBV6-3 to TRBJ1-5; D possibly corresponds to TRBD1 (5 bases). CDR3 length equals 14 residues. Trimming took 6 bases from V and 5 from J, leaving 14 bases between them. CDR1 MNHEY and CDR2 SVGEGT come from the germline V gene. CDR3: CASSLAGFHQPQHF. The CDR3 nucleotides read TGTGCCAGCAGCCTTGCAGGGTTTCATCAGCCCCAGCATTTT.

This clonotype appeared many times. This chain links TRBV28 with TRBJ2-5; D possibly corresponds to TRBD2 (6 bases). V was clipped by 5 bases and J by 2 bases, with 12 bases between them. The germline V gene has CDR1 MDHEN and CDR2 SYDVKM. The CDR3 loop spans 14 amino acids. This CDR3 reads CASSGLGLQETQYF. CDR3 nucleotide sequence: TGTGCCAGCAGTGGACTGGGACTTCAAGAGACCCAGTACTTC.

V and J are TRBV27 and TRBJ2-7; perhaps TRBD1 as D (5 bases). The V and J ends lost 5 bases and 0 bases respectively, with 11 bases between them. Per germline, CDR1 MNHEY and CDR2 SMNVEV (reference sequence). The CDR3 is 14 amino acids. CDR3 sequence (DNA): TGTGCCAGCAGTGCCCAGACAGACTCCTACGAGCAGTACTTC. Its protein product is CASSAQTDSYEQYF.

This clonotype was seen repeatedly, ten times or more. This chain uses TRBV11-1 with TRBJ1-1; D is uncertain. V shed 8 bases and J shed 1 base, with 11 bases lying between them. This CDR3 spans 13 amino acids. CDR1 and CDR2 (germline): SGHAT, FQDESV (reference sequence). CDR3 protein: CASGRQKNTEAFF. The CDR3 DNA sequence: TGTGCCAGCGGGAGGCAGAAGAACACTGAAGCTTTCTTT.

This clonotype came up many times. This rearrangement joins TRBV5-1 to TRBJ1-1; the D is unclear. Trimming pared 0 bases from V and 1 base from J, leaving 13 bases between. Germline loops: CDR1 SGHRS, CDR2 YFSETQ. The CDR3 loop spans 16 amino acids. The CDR3 region is CASSLDATPGNTEAFF. The CDR3 nucleotides are TGCGCCAGCAGCTTGGACGCGACACCGGGGAACACTGAAGCTTTCTTT.